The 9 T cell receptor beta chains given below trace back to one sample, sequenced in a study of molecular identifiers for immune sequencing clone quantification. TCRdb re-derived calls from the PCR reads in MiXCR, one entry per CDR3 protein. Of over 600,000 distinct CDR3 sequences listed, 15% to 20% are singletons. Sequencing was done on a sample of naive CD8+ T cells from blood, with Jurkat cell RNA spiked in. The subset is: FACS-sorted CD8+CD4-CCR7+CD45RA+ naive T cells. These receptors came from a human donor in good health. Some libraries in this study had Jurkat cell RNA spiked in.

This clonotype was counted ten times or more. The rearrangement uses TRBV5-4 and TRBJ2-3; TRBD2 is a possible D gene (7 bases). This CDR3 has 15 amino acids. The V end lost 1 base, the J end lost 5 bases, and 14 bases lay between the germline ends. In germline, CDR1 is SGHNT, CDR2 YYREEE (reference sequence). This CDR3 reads CASSLIGGPRDTQYF. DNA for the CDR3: TGTGCCAGCAGCTTGATCGGGGGGCCGAGAGATACGCAGTATTTT.

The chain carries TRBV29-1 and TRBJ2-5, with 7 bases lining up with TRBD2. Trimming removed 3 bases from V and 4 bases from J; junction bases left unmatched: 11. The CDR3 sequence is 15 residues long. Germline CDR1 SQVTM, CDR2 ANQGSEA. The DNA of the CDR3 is TGCAGCGTTGACGGGGAGGCGGGGGAGGGAGAGACCCAGTACTTC. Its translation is CSVDGEAGEGETQYF.

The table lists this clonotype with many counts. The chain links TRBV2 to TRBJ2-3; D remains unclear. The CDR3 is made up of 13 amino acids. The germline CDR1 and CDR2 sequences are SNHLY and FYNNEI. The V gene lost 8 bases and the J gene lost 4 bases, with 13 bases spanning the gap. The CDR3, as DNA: TGTGCCAGCTTAACGATCGAGGCAGATACGCAGTATTTT. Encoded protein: CASLTIEADTQYF.

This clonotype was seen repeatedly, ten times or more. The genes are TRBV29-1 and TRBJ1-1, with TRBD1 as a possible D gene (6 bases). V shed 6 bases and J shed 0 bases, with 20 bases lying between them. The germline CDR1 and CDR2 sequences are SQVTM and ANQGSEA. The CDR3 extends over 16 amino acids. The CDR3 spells CSVISRDKSLNTEAFF. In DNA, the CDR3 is TGCAGCGTGATCTCCCGGGACAAATCCCTGAACACTGAAGCTTTCTTT. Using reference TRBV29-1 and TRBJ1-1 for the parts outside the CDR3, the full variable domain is SAVISQKPSRDICQRGTSLTIQCQVDSQVTMMFWYRQQPGQSLTLIATANQGSEATYESGFVIDKFPISRPNLTFSTLTVSNMSPEDSSIYLCSVISRDKSLNTEAFFGQGTRLTVV.

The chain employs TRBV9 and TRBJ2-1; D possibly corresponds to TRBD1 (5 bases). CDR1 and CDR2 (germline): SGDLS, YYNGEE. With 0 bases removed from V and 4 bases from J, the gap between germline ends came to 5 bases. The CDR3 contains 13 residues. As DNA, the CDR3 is TGTGCCAGCAGCGTAGAGGGGTACAATGAGCAGTTCTTC. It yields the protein CASSVEGYNEQFF.

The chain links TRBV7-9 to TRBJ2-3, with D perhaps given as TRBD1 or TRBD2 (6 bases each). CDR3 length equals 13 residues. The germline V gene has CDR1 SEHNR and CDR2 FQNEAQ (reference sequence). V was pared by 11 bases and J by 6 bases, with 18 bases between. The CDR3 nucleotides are TGTGCCGGCACGGGGGCCTACGCGGATACGCAGTATTTT. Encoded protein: CAGTGAYADTQYF.

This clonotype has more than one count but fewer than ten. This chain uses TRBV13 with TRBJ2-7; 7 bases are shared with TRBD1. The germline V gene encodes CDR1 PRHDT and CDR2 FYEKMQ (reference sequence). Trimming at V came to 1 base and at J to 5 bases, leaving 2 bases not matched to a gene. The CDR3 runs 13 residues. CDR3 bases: TGTGCCAGCAGCTTAGCGACAGGGAACGAGCAGTACTTC. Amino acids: CASSLATGNEQYF.

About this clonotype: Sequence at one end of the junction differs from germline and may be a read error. CDR3 amino acids: CAGSLGPAEELFF. The CDR3 nucleotides read TGTGCCGGCAGCTTGGGGCCCGCTGAAGAGCTGTTTTTT. The chain has TRBV5-4 and TRBJ2-2; maybe TRBD1 (5 bases). The CDR3 length is 13 residues. The germline gives CDR1 SGHNT, CDR2 YYREEE (reference sequence).

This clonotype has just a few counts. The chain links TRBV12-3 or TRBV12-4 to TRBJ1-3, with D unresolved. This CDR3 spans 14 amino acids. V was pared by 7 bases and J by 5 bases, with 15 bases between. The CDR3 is CASTNPEARNTIYF. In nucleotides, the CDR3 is TGTGCCAGCACCAACCCAGAGGCCCGAAACACCATATATTTT.